The 3 T cell receptor beta chains presented below share a single source sample, sequenced in a study of cytomegalovirus exposure and HLA in healthy donors (dated by TCRdb to between 2016 and 2019). The library was produced with the immunoSEQ multiplex PCR assay. The table was pulled from immuneACCESS by TCRdb, which kept in-frame rearrangements only. Such tables lose some clones; where checked, under half of the loss comes from unresolved V genes, and the rest has no known cause. Counted in this sample were 55,000 to 75,000 clones; 95% of them appeared once. The ten largest clones add up to about 6.5% of the sample. Sequenced material: PBMCs. These receptors all stem from a woman aged 18-30 years in good health and CMV-seropositive.

V and J are TRBV6-5 and TRBJ2-3, with D unclear. Trimming shortened V by 0 bases and J by 5 bases, and 9 bases separated the two germline ends. CDR3 length: 14 amino acids. Germline V gene data show CDR1 as MNHEY and CDR2 as SVGAGI. This CDR3 is CASSYSNRRDTQYF. CDR3 nucleotides: TGTGCCAGCAGTTACTCGAATCGTAGAGATACGCAGTATTTT.

V gene TRBV28 combines with J gene TRBJ1-2; TRBD1 matches at 7 bases. Trimming at V came to 8 bases and at J to 8 bases, leaving 8 bases not matched to a gene. Germline V gives CDR1 MDHEN, CDR2 SYDVKM. The CDR3 extends over 12 amino acids. The CDR3 region has the DNA TGTGCCAGCCATAAACGAGGGGGCGGCTACACCTTC. Translating it yields CASHKRGGGYTF.

In this sample, this clone turned up a few times. This chain uses TRBV5-5 with TRBJ2-2, with a tentative D call TRBD2 (5 bases). From germline, CDR1 is SGHKS and CDR2 YYEKEE (reference sequence). CDR3 length equals 15 residues. The V gene lost 3 bases and the J gene lost 7 bases, with 16 bases spanning the gap. This chain's CDR3 is CASSYPTPGGGELFF. The CDR3 DNA is TGTGCCAGCAGCTACCCTACTCCCGGAGGCGGGGAGCTGTTTTTT.